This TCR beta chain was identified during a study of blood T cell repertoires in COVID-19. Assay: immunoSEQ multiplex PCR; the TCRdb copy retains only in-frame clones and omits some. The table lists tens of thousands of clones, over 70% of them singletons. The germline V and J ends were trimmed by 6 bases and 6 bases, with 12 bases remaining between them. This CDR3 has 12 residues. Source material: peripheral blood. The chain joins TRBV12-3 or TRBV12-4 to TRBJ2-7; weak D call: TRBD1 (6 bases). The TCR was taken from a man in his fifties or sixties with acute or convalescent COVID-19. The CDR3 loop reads CASRTQGSEQYF. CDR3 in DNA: TGTGCCAGCAGAACACAGGGCTCCGAGCAGTACTTC.